This T cell receptor (beta chain) derives from a study of a mutant IDH1 vaccine in newly diagnosed glioma. Whole-study context: Treated patients had a mean age of about 40 years and a sex split that was roughly 62% male and around 38% female. Previous treatment comprised radiotherapy, temozolomide, or both, mostly both. Study-wide points: Altogether, approximately 93% of patients exhibited vaccine-induced immune responses.

As regards this clone: Its specificity is not known.

Documented time point: week 23, last vaccination. Every vaccine dose comprised 300 ug of mutant IDH1 20-mer peptide plus topical imiquimod. New WHO grade 3 or 4 astrocytomas that were IDH1-mutant and ATRX-lost occurred in the donors. Deletions cut 3 bases from V and 3 bases from J, with 6 bases between. Germline V gives CDR1 GTSNPN, CDR2 SVGIG (reference sequence). The CDR3 totals 12 residues. Profiling relied on immunoSEQ multiplex PCR, and the TCRdb table lists in-frame clones only, not all of them. The sample lists roughly 38,000 clones; about 75% were seen once. This clonotype was obtained from a man between 50 and 59 years old with glioma. The J gene is TRBJ1-3, the V gene TRBV30; no definite D call. The sample was PBMCs, taken from a glioma patient whose treatment included an IDH1 peptide vaccine. The CDR3 protein is CAWSPGGNTIYF. The CDR3 DNA is TGTGCCTGGAGCCCTGGTGGAAACACCATATATTTT.